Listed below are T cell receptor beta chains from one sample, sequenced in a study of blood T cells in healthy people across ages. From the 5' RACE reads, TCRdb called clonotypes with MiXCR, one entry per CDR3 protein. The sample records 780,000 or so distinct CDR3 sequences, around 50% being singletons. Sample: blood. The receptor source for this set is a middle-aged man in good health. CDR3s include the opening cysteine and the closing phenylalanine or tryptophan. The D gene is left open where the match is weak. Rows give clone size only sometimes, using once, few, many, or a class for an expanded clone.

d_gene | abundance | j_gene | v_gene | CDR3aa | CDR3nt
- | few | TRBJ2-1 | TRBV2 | CASSETEVKQFF | TGTGCCAGCAGTGAAACGGAGGTAAAGCAGTTCTTC
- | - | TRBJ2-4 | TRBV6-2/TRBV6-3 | CASSYRSIAKNIQYF | TGTGCCAGCAGTTACAGGTCAATAGCCAAAAACATTCAGTACTTC
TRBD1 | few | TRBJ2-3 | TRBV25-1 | CASSERGQLTDTQYF | TGTGCCAGCAGTGAAAGGGGACAGCTCACAGATACGCAGTATTTT
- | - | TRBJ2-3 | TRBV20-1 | CSAWGLAGDRTDTQYF | TGCAGTGCTTGGGGTCTCGCCGGGGATCGCACAGATACGCAGTATTTT
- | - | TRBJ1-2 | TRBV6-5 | CASSYSQSGVWPYGYTF | TGTGCCAGCAGTTACTCTCAGTCAGGGGTCTGGCCATATGGCTACACCTTC
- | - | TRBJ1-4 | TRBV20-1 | CSAPKPGGQSEKLFF | TGCAGTGCCCCGAAACCCGGGGGGCAGAGTGAAAAACTGTTTTTT
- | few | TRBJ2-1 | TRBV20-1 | CSAHPQQGGYNEQFF | TGCAGTGCTCATCCTCAACAGGGGGGGTACAATGAGCAGTTCTTC
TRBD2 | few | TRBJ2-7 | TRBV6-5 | CASSYSFPGLAGGHYEQYF | TGTGCCAGCAGTTACTCATTCCCGGGACTAGCGGGAGGGCATTACGAGCAGTACTTC
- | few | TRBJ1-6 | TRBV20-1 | CSALTGQGESSPLHF | TGCAGTGCCCTAACGGGGCAGGGCGAGAGTTCACCCCTCCACTTT
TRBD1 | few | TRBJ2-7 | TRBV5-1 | CASSLMGDRDNEQYF | TGCGCCAGCAGCCTAATGGGGGACAGGGACAACGAGCAGTACTTC
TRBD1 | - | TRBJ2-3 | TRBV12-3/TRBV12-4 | CASSEDRGITDTQYF | TGTGCCAGCAGTGAAGACAGGGGGATCACAGATACGCAGTATTTT
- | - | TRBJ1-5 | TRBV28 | CASSSQLFRVDQPQHF | TGTGCCAGCAGTTCCCAGCTGTTTAGGGTGGATCAGCCCCAGCATTTT
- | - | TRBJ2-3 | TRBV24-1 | CATTWADTQYF | TGTGCCACCACGTGGGCAGATACGCAGTATTTT
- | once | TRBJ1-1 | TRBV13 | CASSLARGAEAFF | TGTGCCAGCAGCTTAGCCAGGGGAGCGGAAGCTTTCTTT
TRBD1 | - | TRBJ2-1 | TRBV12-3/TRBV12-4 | CASSFSGGNEQFF | TGTGCCAGCAGTTTTTCAGGGGGCAATGAGCAGTTCTTC
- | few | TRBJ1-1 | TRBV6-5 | CASSYSQGTEAFF | TGTGCCAGCAGTTACTCGCAGGGAACCGAAGCTTTCTTT
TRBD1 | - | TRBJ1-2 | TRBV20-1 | CSARDSDRGNYGYTF | TGCAGTGCTAGAGATTCGGACAGGGGAAACTATGGCTACACCTTC
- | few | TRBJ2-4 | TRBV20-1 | CSAIHSGLAKNIQYF | TGCAGTGCTATCCATAGCGGTCTAGCCAAAAACATTCAGTACTTC